Each of the 27 T cell receptor beta chains below was sequenced from the same sample in a study of cytomegalovirus exposure and HLA in healthy donors. Amplification used 60 Vbeta primers and 13 Jbeta primers. The assay was immunoSEQ multiplex PCR, and TCRdb's table has in-frame clones only and misses some. Of 150,000 to 250,000 clones detected, around 80% appear once; the ten largest clones hold roughly 2%. The sample comprised PBMCs. Source of these receptors: a man aged 25 to 45 in good health and CMV-seronegative.

This chain connects TRBV9 to TRBJ1-2; weak D call: TRBD1 (5 bases). The length of the CDR3 is 12 residues. Germline V CDR1 and CDR2: SGDLS, YYNGEE. The germline V and J ends were trimmed by 1 base and 4 bases, with 5 bases remaining between them. The CDR3 region is CASSVQGYGYTF. CDR3 coding DNA: TGTGCCAGCAGCGTACAGGGCTATGGCTACACCTTC.

The genes are TRBV12-2 and TRBJ2-7; TRBD2 reflects the table's D call only, with no check against the DNA. TRBV12-2 is a known pseudogene. The CDR3 sequence is 15 residues long. The DNA for the CDR3 is TGTGCAAGTCGCTTAGAGCTGACTAGCCCCTACGAGCAGTACTTC. Translation gives CASRLELTSPYEQYF.

This chain links TRBV5-5 with TRBJ2-5, with TRBD1 identical over 11 bases. After removal of 2 bases from V and 4 bases from J, the junction contained 7 bases not matched to a gene. CDR3 size: 16 residues. Germline V gives CDR1 SGHKS, CDR2 YYEKEE (reference sequence). As DNA, the CDR3 is TGTGCCAGCAGCTTAGGGGGACAGGGGGTGTTAGAGACCCAGTACTTC. Its protein is CASSLGGQGVLETQYF.

This clone has a handful of counts. The gene calls are TRBV5-1 and TRBJ2-1; D is perhaps TRBD1 (5 bases). With 0 bases removed from V and 7 bases from J, the gap between germline ends came to 17 bases. Germline CDR1 SGHRS, CDR2 YFSETQ. This CDR3 is 16 amino acids long. CDR3 residues: CASSLALSSGANEQFF. The CDR3 DNA reads TGCGCCAGCAGCTTGGCCCTGAGCAGTGGGGCAAATGAGCAGTTCTTC. Combining the CDR3 with reference TRBV5-1 and TRBJ2-1 gives the whole variable domain KAGVTQTPRYLIKTRGQQVTLSCSPISGHRSVSWYQQTPGQGLQFLFEYFSETQRNKGNFPGRFSGRQFSNSRSEMNVSTLELGDSALYLCASSLALSSGANEQFFGPGTRLTVL.

The chain combines TRBV7-3 with TRBJ2-7; D may be TRBD1 (6 bases). Trimming removed 5 bases from V and 2 bases from J, with 16 bases in between. CDR1 is SGHTA and CDR2 is FQGTGA in the germline V gene. This CDR3 has 15 amino acids. This chain's CDR3 is CASSPAGAGTYEQYF. CDR3 coding DNA: TGTGCCAGCAGCCCCGCAGGGGCAGGGACCTACGAGCAGTACTTC.

On this clone itself: This CDR3 is also generated by other DNA sequences in the sample. The chain combines TRBV5-1 with TRBJ1-1, with no clear D. The V gene lost 1 base and the J gene lost 6 bases, with 7 bases spanning the gap. The CDR3 consists of 12 residues. Germline loops: CDR1 SGHRS, CDR2 YFSETQ. CDR3 residues: CASSLSEAEAFF. CDR3 coding DNA: TGCGCCAGCAGCTTGTCGGAGGCTGAAGCTTTCTTT.

This clone was detected only once. The chain combines TRBV6-1 with TRBJ2-7, with D possibly matching TRBD2 (6 bases). This CDR3 contains 13 residues. Trimming pared 6 bases from V and 9 bases from J, leaving 18 bases between. Germline CDR1 reads MNHNS; CDR2 reads SASEGT. The CDR3 DNA reads TGTGCCAGCAGCCCCCCCGGGAGATATGTGCAGTACTTC. This encodes CASSPPGRYVQYF.

The chain recombines TRBV5-4 with TRBJ2-1; 7 bases map to TRBD2. CDR1 and CDR2 (germline): SGHNT, YYREEE (reference sequence). Trimming removed 0 bases from V and 1 base from J; junction bases left unmatched: 7. The CDR3 covers 17 residues. DNA for the CDR3: TGTGCCAGCAGCTTGGCCGGCGGGAGAGGGTCCTACAATGAGCAGTTCTTC. This gives the protein CASSLAGGRGSYNEQFF. The variable domain in full, completed from reference TRBV5-4 and TRBJ2-1, reads ETGVTQSPTHLIKTRGQQVTLRCSSQSGHNTVSWYQQALGQGPQFIFQYYREEENGRGNFPPRFSGLQFPNYSSELNVNALELDDSALYLCASSLAGGRGSYNEQFFGPGTRLTVL.

The chain is built from TRBV27 and TRBJ2-7, with TRBD1 matching over 7 bases. V shed 6 bases, J shed 2 bases, and the junction held 7 bases outside the gene matches. The CDR3 runs to 14 residues. Germline V CDR1 and CDR2: MNHEY, SMNVEV (reference sequence). The CDR3 DNA sequence: TGTGCCAGCAGCCTAACAGGGGTCACCTACGAGCAGTACTTC. Its protein product is CASSLTGVTYEQYF.

The J gene is TRBJ1-2, the V gene TRBV29-1; D remains unclear. There are 13 residues in the CDR3. The germline CDR1 and CDR2 sequences are SQVTM and ANQGSEA. Trimming took off 4 bases at V and 4 bases at J, with 13 bases between the two ends. The CDR3 region is CSVGASMSYGYTF. Written as DNA, the CDR3 is TGCAGCGTTGGGGCCTCTATGAGCTATGGCTACACCTTC.

The DNA of the CDR3 is TGCGCCAGCAGTGAGCCCCGGAACCTCCCGAGCGTATCCTACGAGCAGTACTTC. This codes for CASSEPRNLPSVSYEQYF. V usage is TRBV10-2 and J usage is TRBJ2-7; D call uncertain. The CDR3 runs to 18 residues. With 2 bases removed from V and 1 base from J, the gap between germline ends came to 21 bases. Germline V gene lookup returns CDR1 WSHSY and CDR2 SAAADI.

The CDR3 coding sequence is TGCGCCAGCAGCCAAGCGATACAGTTAGCCGGGGAGCTGTTTTTT. The encoded protein is CASSQAIQLAGELFF. V is TRBV4-1 and J is TRBJ2-2; the D is unclear. The CDR3 is 15 amino acids. Trimming shortened V by 1 base and J by 6 bases, and 12 bases separated the two germline ends. Germline V CDR1 and CDR2: MGHRA, YSYEKL.

This chain uses TRBV7-9 with TRBJ1-2; TRBD1 aligns across 8 bases. This CDR3 has 14 residues. CDR1 is SEHNR and CDR2 is FQNEAQ in the germline V gene (reference sequence). Trimming took 1 base from V and 8 from J; bases not matched to a gene: 6. The CDR3 sequence: CASSLEARGRGYTF. DNA for the CDR3: TGTGCCAGCAGCTTAGAGGCCAGGGGGCGAGGCTACACCTTC.

This chain's CDR3 is CASSSFGLAGREQYF. For the CDR3, the DNA is TGTGCCAGCAGCTCCTTCGGACTAGCGGGAAGAGAGCAGTACTTC. The chain joins TRBV11-2 to TRBJ2-7; 12 bases agree with TRBD2. Trimming removed 4 bases from V and 7 bases from J; junction bases left unmatched: 8. Germline V gives CDR1 SGHAT, CDR2 FQNNGV. The CDR3 length is 15 residues. The whole variable domain, remainder taken from reference TRBV11-2 and TRBJ2-7, is EAGVAQSPRYKIIEKRQSVAFWCNPISGHATLYWYQQILGQGPKLLIQFQNNGVVDDSQLPKDRFSAERLKGVDSTLKIQPAKLEDSAVYLCASSSFGLAGREQYFGPGTRLTVT.

The sample holds one count of this clone. The chain combines TRBV30 with TRBJ2-7; maybe TRBD1 (6 bases). V lost 2 bases and J lost 2, with 10 bases in between. Germline-derived CDR1 and CDR2 are GTSNPN and SVGIG (reference sequence). CDR3 length: 13 amino acids. The CDR3 here is CAWSPGAAYEQYF. As DNA, the CDR3 is TGTGCCTGGAGTCCAGGGGCGGCCTACGAGCAGTACTTC.

This CDR3 is CASSWVVGQGYEQFF. CDR3 nucleotides: TGTGCCAGCAGCTGGGTGGTAGGACAGGGGTATGAGCAGTTCTTC. This rearrangement joins TRBV5-8 to TRBJ2-1; 9 nucleotides align to TRBD1. CDR1 is SGHTS, CDR2 YDEGEE, per germline. Trimming took 3 bases from V and 8 from J; bases not matched to a gene: 9. The CDR3 is made up of 15 amino acids.

This clone was seen a single time. The genes are TRBV5-4 and TRBJ2-3, with TRBD2 identical over 9 bases. The J segment lost 4 bases and the V segment lost 4 bases, leaving 10 bases of the junction unmatched. In germline, CDR1 is SGHNT, CDR2 YYREEE (reference sequence). The CDR3 runs to 16 residues. CDR3 nucleotides: TGTGCCAGCAGCCTCGCAGCGGGAGGCCTCGCAGATACGCAGTATTTT. It translates to CASSLAAGGLADTQYF.

The V gene is TRBV2, the J gene TRBJ1-3; 7 nucleotides agree with TRBD1. There are 19 residues in the CDR3. V dropped 4 bases and J dropped 1; count of bases not matched to a gene: 16. Germline assignment: CDR1 SNHLY and CDR2 FYNNEI. CDR3 coding DNA: TGTGCCAGCAGTGGTAGGCCAGGGGGGATCGGTTCTTCTGGAAACACCATATATTTT. Translation gives CASSGRPGGIGSSGNTIYF.

V and J are TRBV10-2 and TRBJ2-1; 14 nucleotides line up with TRBD2. Germline-derived CDR1 and CDR2 are WSHSY and SAAADI. The J segment lost 7 bases and the V segment lost 3 bases, leaving 5 bases of the junction unmatched. The CDR3 runs 16 residues. CDR3 sequence reads: CASSDSWTSGRNEQFF. As DNA, the CDR3 is TGCGCCAGCAGTGACTCGTGGACTAGCGGGAGGAATGAGCAGTTCTTC.

The rearrangement links TRBV4-2 to TRBJ2-7; no clear D. Germline CDR1 LGHNA, CDR2 YNFKEQ. This CDR3 is 13 amino acids long. The V gene lost 2 bases and the J gene lost 2 bases, with 7 bases spanning the gap. The CDR3 nucleotides are TGTGCCAGCAGCCAAACGCCGGCCTACGAGCAGTACTTC. Its translation: CASSQTPAYEQYF.

The DNA of the CDR3 is TGCGCCAGCAGCCCCCTCCCGGGTACCTATGGCTACACCTTC. It translates to CASSPLPGTYGYTF. The V gene is TRBV5-1, the J gene TRBJ1-2; D gene unclear. This CDR3 has 14 residues. Trimming shortened V by 4 bases and J by 4 bases, and 14 bases separated the two germline ends. The germline V gene has CDR1 SGHRS and CDR2 YFSETQ.

This clone has a single count. The chain carries TRBV5-4 and TRBJ1-2; possible D gene TRBD1, 6 bases. This CDR3 is 15 amino acids long. With 6 bases removed from V and 4 bases from J, the gap between germline ends came to 19 bases. CDR1 and CDR2 from the germline V gene are SGHNT and YYREEE (reference sequence). The DNA of the CDR3 is TGTGCCAGCACCCTCAGGGGTCGTCCCAGCTATGGCTACACCTTC. Residues: CASTLRGRPSYGYTF.

The CDR3 nucleotides read TGTGCCAGCAGCATGGGACAGTACGAGCAGTACTTC. Its translation: CASSMGQYEQYF. This rearrangement joins TRBV5-4 to TRBJ2-7; 7 bases agree with TRBD1. Germline CDR1 SGHNT, CDR2 YYREEE (reference sequence). The V gene end was trimmed by 4 bases and the J gene end by 4 bases; junction bases not matched to a gene: 2. This CDR3 comprises 12 residues.

The table lists this clone with a few counts. V usage is TRBV25-1 and J usage is TRBJ2-2; no clear D. This CDR3 has 13 amino acids. Per the germline V gene, CDR1 is MGHDK and CDR2 is SYGVNS. Trimming cost V 4 bases and J 0 bases, with 3 bases left between them. The CDR3 DNA is TGTGCCAGCAGTGGCGCGAACACCGGGGAGCTGTTTTTT. This encodes CASSGANTGELFF.

The rearrangement joins TRBV5-1 to TRBJ2-1; 7 bases match TRBD1. With V trimmed by 6 bases and J by 4 bases, 7 bases remained unmatched. The length of the CDR3 is 14 residues. Germline V gene sequence: CDR1 SGHRS, CDR2 YFSETQ. The CDR3 here is CASNRDSRYNEQFF. The CDR3, as DNA: TGCGCCAGCAACCGGGACAGCCGTTACAATGAGCAGTTCTTC.

This chain uses TRBV7-9 with TRBJ2-1; TRBD2 might be the D (5 bases). CDR3 length: 15 amino acids. The V end was cut by 5 bases, the J end by 5 bases, with 16 bases between. Germline CDR1 reads SEHNR; CDR2 reads FQNEAQ (reference sequence). The CDR3 reads CASSTPFKADNEQFF. The CDR3 bases are TGTGCCAGCAGCACCCCCTTTAAAGCGGACAATGAGCAGTTCTTC.

This clone was detected only once. The V call is TRBV7-3, the J call TRBJ2-2, with no clear D. Germline V lookup: CDR1 SGHTA, CDR2 FQGTGA. This CDR3 spans 13 amino acids. V lost 5 bases, J lost 4 bases, and 8 bases lay in between. The CDR3 region has the DNA TGTGCCAGCAGCAATCTAGGCACCGGGGAGCTGTTTTTT. This codes for CASSNLGTGELFF.